A selection of T cell receptor beta chains follows, all from one sample in a study of T cell responses to AZD1222 COVID-19 vaccine. Repertoires were generated with immunoSEQ multiplex PCR, while TCRdb's copy carries only in-frame clones and drops some. Of approximately 120,000 clones in the sample, approximately 86% were seen once. The material sequenced was peripheral blood, taken on day 0 of AZD1222 vaccination. The receptor set was obtained from an adult in good health. Each CDR3 is given with its conserved first and last residue. A D gene is named only where the DNA matches it firmly. For some rows the clone size is stated as once, few or many, or as a class when expanded; others skip it.

v_call: TRBV10-3; cdr3_length: 13; clone_size: NA; d_call: NA; j_call: TRBJ1-1; cdr3_nt: TGTGCCATCAGCCGGGACATGAACACTGAAGCTTTCTTT; cdr3_aa: CAISRDMNTEAFF
v_call: TRBV7-9; cdr3_length: 14; clone_size: NA; d_call: NA; j_call: TRBJ2-7; cdr3_nt: TGTGCCAGCAGCTTTGGGGGGCTAGACTACGAGCAGTACTTC; cdr3_aa: CASSFGGLDYEQYF
v_call: TRBV13; cdr3_length: 17; clone_size: NA; d_call: TRBD1; j_call: TRBJ2-7; cdr3_nt: TGTGCCAGCAGCTCGGGTCTAGACAGGGGGGGTGGCCACGAGCAGTACTTC; cdr3_aa: CASSSGLDRGGGHEQYF
v_call: TRBV24-1; cdr3_length: 14; clone_size: NA; d_call: TRBD2; j_call: TRBJ2-1; cdr3_nt: TGTGCCACCAGTTTAGGGACTATCTACAATGAGCAGTTCTTC; cdr3_aa: CATSLGTIYNEQFF
v_call: TRBV28; cdr3_length: 13; clone_size: NA; d_call: NA; j_call: TRBJ1-2; cdr3_nt: TGTGCCAGCAGTTTAAAGCAGGATTATGGCTACACCTTC; cdr3_aa: CASSLKQDYGYTF
v_call: TRBV7-2; cdr3_length: 13; clone_size: NA; d_call: TRBD1; j_call: TRBJ1-2; cdr3_nt: TGTGCCAGCAGCTTCCAGGGGGATCTTGGCTACACCTTC; cdr3_aa: CASSFQGDLGYTF
v_call: TRBV29-1; cdr3_length: 13; clone_size: NA; d_call: NA; j_call: TRBJ2-1; cdr3_nt: TGCAGCGTTATCGGGGTCTCCTACAATGAGCAGTTCTTC; cdr3_aa: CSVIGVSYNEQFF
v_call: TRBV19; cdr3_length: 15; clone_size: NA; d_call: NA; j_call: TRBJ2-1; cdr3_nt: TGTGCCAGTAGTATATCGGCCAGCGTCGGCGATGAGCAGTTCTTC; cdr3_aa: CASSISASVGDEQFF
v_call: TRBV20-1; cdr3_length: 13; clone_size: NA; d_call: NA; j_call: TRBJ2-3; cdr3_nt: TGCAGTGCGAGTCGGGGGACCACAGATACGCAGTATTTT; cdr3_aa: CSASRGTTDTQYF
v_call: TRBV30; cdr3_length: 17; clone_size: NA; d_call: TRBD1; j_call: TRBJ1-6; cdr3_nt: TGTGCCTGTCGGGACAGGGCTTATAGCTCCTATAATTCACCCCTCCACTTT; cdr3_aa: CACRDRAYSSYNSPLHF
v_call: TRBV7-2; cdr3_length: 14; clone_size: NA; d_call: NA; j_call: TRBJ1-1; cdr3_nt: TGTGCCAGCATCCAAAAACCTCCAATTACTGAAGCTTTCTTT; cdr3_aa: CASIQKPPITEAFF
v_call: TRBV4-2; cdr3_length: 13; clone_size: NA; d_call: NA; j_call: TRBJ1-5; cdr3_nt: TGTGCCAGCTCGGACGTGAGCAATCAGCCCCAGCATTTT; cdr3_aa: CASSDVSNQPQHF
v_call: TRBV11-2; cdr3_length: 15; clone_size: NA; d_call: TRBD2; j_call: TRBJ2-1; cdr3_nt: TGTGCCAGCAGCTTATCTACTAGCGGAATAAATGAGCAGTTCTTC; cdr3_aa: CASSLSTSGINEQFF
v_call: TRBV24-1; cdr3_length: 16; clone_size: NA; d_call: TRBD2; j_call: TRBJ2-3; cdr3_nt: TGTGCCACCAGTGATTCGGTACTAGCGGGACCAGATACGCAGTATTTT; cdr3_aa: CATSDSVLAGPDTQYF
v_call: TRBV7-2; cdr3_length: 17; clone_size: NA; d_call: NA; j_call: TRBJ1-1; cdr3_nt: TGTGCCAGCAGCTTAATTAGGGGAACAGGGATGAACACTGAAGCTTTCTTT; cdr3_aa: CASSLIRGTGMNTEAFF
v_call: TRBV30; cdr3_length: 13; clone_size: NA; d_call: NA; j_call: TRBJ1-1; cdr3_nt: TGTGCCTGGAGTGAGGTAGGGCAGGGTGAAGCTTTCTTT; cdr3_aa: CAWSEVGQGEAFF
v_call: TRBV7-2; cdr3_length: 12; clone_size: NA; d_call: NA; j_call: TRBJ2-7; cdr3_nt: TGTGCCAGCAGCGTTCAGGGTAGCGAGCAGTACTTC; cdr3_aa: CASSVQGSEQYF
v_call: TRBV13; cdr3_length: 14; clone_size: NA; d_call: TRBD2; j_call: TRBJ2-3; cdr3_nt: TGTGCCACTCATCGGGGTAGCGGGAAGGATACGCAGTATTTT; cdr3_aa: CATHRGSGKDTQYF
v_call: TRBV6-2/TRBV6-3; cdr3_length: 18; clone_size: NA; d_call: TRBD2; j_call: TRBJ2-3; cdr3_nt: TGTGCCAGCAGTACCGGGACTAGCGGAGATACTAGCACAGATACGCAGTATTTT; cdr3_aa: CASSTGTSGDTSTDTQYF
v_call: TRBV13; cdr3_length: 13; clone_size: NA; d_call: NA; j_call: TRBJ2-3; cdr3_nt: TGTGCCAGCAGCTTAGATTCGGGGCTGGCGCAGTATTTT; cdr3_aa: CASSLDSGLAQYF
v_call: TRBV29-1; cdr3_length: 13; clone_size: NA; d_call: NA; j_call: TRBJ1-1; cdr3_nt: TGCAGCGTCCTACAGGGCTATGACGCTGAAGCTTTCTTT; cdr3_aa: CSVLQGYDAEAFF
v_call: TRBV3-1/TRBV3-2; cdr3_length: 14; clone_size: NA; d_call: NA; j_call: TRBJ2-1; cdr3_nt: TGTGCCAGCAGCCAAGGTCTAGTGAGTCGTGAGCAGTTCTTC; cdr3_aa: CASSQGLVSREQFF
v_call: TRBV28; cdr3_length: 14; clone_size: NA; d_call: NA; j_call: TRBJ2-3; cdr3_nt: TGTGCCAGCAGTTTAAGAAACTCCCGGGATACGCAGTATTTT; cdr3_aa: CASSLRNSRDTQYF
v_call: TRBV6-5; cdr3_length: 15; clone_size: once; d_call: NA; j_call: TRBJ2-3; cdr3_nt: TGTGCCAGCAGTTACTCTCAGCCTGGCACAGATACGCAGTATTTT; cdr3_aa: CASSYSQPGTDTQYF
v_call: TRBV6-1; cdr3_length: 13; clone_size: NA; d_call: NA; j_call: TRBJ1-1; cdr3_nt: TGTGCCAGCAGTGAAGTGGTGGGGACTGAAGCTTTCTTT; cdr3_aa: CASSEVVGTEAFF
v_call: TRBV6-4; cdr3_length: 15; clone_size: NA; d_call: TRBD1; j_call: TRBJ2-3; cdr3_nt: TGTGCCAGCAGTGCCCGGGACAGGGGGAAAGATACGCAGTATTTT; cdr3_aa: CASSARDRGKDTQYF
v_call: TRBV28; cdr3_length: 15; clone_size: NA; d_call: TRBD2; j_call: TRBJ2-1; cdr3_nt: TGTGCCAGTCTCGAGACTAGCGGGCCGGTCGGTGAGCAGTTCTTC; cdr3_aa: CASLETSGPVGEQFF
v_call: TRBV2; cdr3_length: 15; clone_size: NA; d_call: NA; j_call: TRBJ2-2; cdr3_nt: TGTGCCAGCAGTGAACTCGGGGGGAACACCGGGGAGCTGTTTTTT; cdr3_aa: CASSELGGNTGELFF
v_call: TRBV7-9; cdr3_length: 12; clone_size: NA; d_call: NA; j_call: TRBJ2-5; cdr3_nt: TGTGCCAGCAGCCGGACAGAAGAGACCCAGTACTTC; cdr3_aa: CASSRTEETQYF
v_call: TRBV10-2; cdr3_length: 16; clone_size: NA; d_call: NA; j_call: TRBJ2-1; cdr3_nt: TGCGCCAGCAGTGAGTACGGGGGAGGCTCCTACAATGAGCAGTTCTTC; cdr3_aa: CASSEYGGGSYNEQFF
v_call: TRBV18; cdr3_length: 18; clone_size: NA; d_call: TRBD1; j_call: TRBJ2-7; cdr3_nt: TGTGCCAGCTCAGCATTACCGGGACAGGGCTGGAGCTCCTACGAGCAGTACTTC; cdr3_aa: CASSALPGQGWSSYEQYF
v_call: TRBV6-2/TRBV6-3; cdr3_length: 14; clone_size: NA; d_call: NA; j_call: TRBJ2-7; cdr3_nt: TGTGCCAGCAGTTATTTGCGGGGGCCCGTTGAGCAGTACTTC; cdr3_aa: CASSYLRGPVEQYF
v_call: TRBV10-3; cdr3_length: 16; clone_size: NA; d_call: NA; j_call: TRBJ1-3; cdr3_nt: TGTGCCATCAGTGGCGGTGTTCTTGGCTCTGGAAACACCATATATTTT; cdr3_aa: CAISGGVLGSGNTIYF
v_call: TRBV24-1; cdr3_length: 17; clone_size: NA; d_call: TRBD2; j_call: TRBJ2-3; cdr3_nt: TGTGCCACCAGTGATCCGAAACTAGCGGGGGGACAAGATACGCAGTATTTT; cdr3_aa: CATSDPKLAGGQDTQYF
v_call: TRBV6-5; cdr3_length: 16; clone_size: NA; d_call: TRBD2; j_call: TRBJ2-7; cdr3_nt: TGTGCCAGCAGTTACTGTCCAGCGGGAGACCCCTACGAGCAGTACTTC; cdr3_aa: CASSYCPAGDPYEQYF
v_call: TRBV14; cdr3_length: 15; clone_size: NA; d_call: NA; j_call: TRBJ1-6; cdr3_nt: TGTGCCAGCAGCCAACGACGGGGATATAATTCACCCCTCCACTTT; cdr3_aa: CASSQRRGYNSPLHF
v_call: TRBV6-5; cdr3_length: 16; clone_size: NA; d_call: NA; j_call: TRBJ1-2; cdr3_nt: TGTGCCAGCAGTTACGCCTTGGGGGCAGGGAGGAATGGCTACACCTTC; cdr3_aa: CASSYALGAGRNGYTF
v_call: TRBV11-2; cdr3_length: 14; clone_size: NA; d_call: NA; j_call: TRBJ1-4; cdr3_nt: TGTGCCAGCAGCTTAGGCCTAAAGGGGTCAAAACTGTTTTTT; cdr3_aa: CASSLGLKGSKLFF
v_call: TRBV5-1; cdr3_length: 16; clone_size: NA; d_call: NA; j_call: TRBJ1-1; cdr3_nt: TGCGCCAGCAGCTTGTCCCAGGCCATGCAGGGCACTGAAGCTTTCTTT; cdr3_aa: CASSLSQAMQGTEAFF
v_call: TRBV7-2; cdr3_length: 13; clone_size: few; d_call: NA; j_call: TRBJ2-7; cdr3_nt: TGTGCCAGCGCAGACGAATCCTCCTACGAGCAGTACTTC; cdr3_aa: CASADESSYEQYF